This T cell receptor beta chain was identified in a study of shared clonotypes between healthy human individuals. The CDR3 has 17 residues. Germline CDR1 and CDR2: MNHEY and SMNVEV (reference sequence). V shed 5 bases and J 5 bases; nucleotides not matched to a gene: 14. Naive CD8 cells comprised CD45RO-negative, CCR7-positively selected cells, excluding terminally differentiated effector memory CD45RA+ cells. Participating donors were healthy, HIV-negative adults free of recent acute infections or vaccinations. Regarding this clone: As yet, its antigen is unknown.

The study, taken as a whole, reports: Only blood was sampled, and tissue TCR repertoires likely differ from blood ones. In several donors, 4.5% to 5.5% of naive CD4 clonotypes appeared in common. Incomplete sequencing of sorted subsets was indicated by rarefaction despite large depth.

TCRdb's table, derived via immunoSEQ multiplex PCR, lists solely in-frame clones and lacks some. The repertoire holds about 2.1 million clones, with 93% as singletons. This chain uses TRBV27 with TRBJ1-1; 10 bases align to TRBD1. Source material: naive CD8+ T cells from PBMCs. This clonotype was sampled from a man between 18 and 35 years old in good health. Some clones in this sample may be carry-over from other donors' samples. The chain's CDR3 is CASSPTYRGQGRTEAFF. The CDR3, as DNA: TGTGCCAGCAGTCCGACCTATAGGGGACAGGGGAGGACTGAAGCTTTCTTT.